A selection of T cell receptor beta chains follows, all from one sample in a study of CD8 T cell repertoires and HIV-1 epitope variants. Their antigens remain unidentified. Measured with immunoSEQ multiplex PCR; TCRdb has only the in-frame clones, and not every one. The repertoire holds around 3,300 clones, with just under 70% as singletons. The material sequenced was cultured CD8+ T cells derived from PBMCs. The receptors shown here come from a male donor with HIV. Both conserved end residues are part of each CDR3. A D gene is named only where the DNA matches it firmly. Size is omitted from some rows. Given values are once, few, many or a class for expanded clones.

j_call | v_call | d_call | clone_size | cdr3_nt | cdr3_aa
TRBJ2-7 | TRBV5-6 | NA | NA | TGTGCCAGCAGCTTTCAAGCGGGCCTAAGGAGATACGAGCAGTACTTC | CASSFQAGLRRYEQYF
TRBJ1-5 | TRBV7-9 | NA | medium-sized | TGTGCCAGCAGCCCGAGCTATAGCAATCAGCCCCAGCATTTT | CASSPSYSNQPQHF
TRBJ1-6 | TRBV2 | TRBD1 | NA | TGTGCCAGCAGTGGGGTGCCCGGGACAGAGAATTCACCCCTCCACTTT | CASSGVPGTENSPLHF
TRBJ2-1 | TRBV7-9 | NA | NA | TGTGCCAGCGGGGTAGGCTACAATGAGCAGTTCTTC | CASGVGYNEQFF
TRBJ1-1 | TRBV5-6 | NA | NA | TGTGCCAGCAGTTCTTCCTCCCGTGGGACTTGGAACACTGAAGCTTTCTTT | CASSSSSRGTWNTEAFF
TRBJ2-2 | TRBV11-3 | NA | few | TGTGCCAGCAGCTTTAGAAGGACCGGGGAGCTGTTTTTT | CASSFRRTGELFF
TRBJ2-2 | TRBV9 | TRBD2 | NA | TGTGCCAGCAGCGGACCGGTGGTGGGCGGGGGTACGATCGAACCGAACACCGGGGAGCTGTTTTTT | CASSGPVVGGGTIEPNTGELFF
TRBJ2-2 | TRBV9 | TRBD2 | NA | TGTGCCAGCAGAAGTAGCGGGGGATACACCGGGGAGCTGTTTTTT | CASRSSGGYTGELFF
TRBJ1-2 | TRBV5-1 | TRBD1 | NA | TGCGCCAGCAGCGCCGGACAGGGGACGGGTGGCTACACCTTC | CASSAGQGTGGYTF
TRBJ2-1 | TRBV7-8 | NA | NA | TGTGCCAGCAGCCCTGGGTTGGCCTCCTACAATGAGCAGTTCTTC | CASSPGLASYNEQFF
TRBJ2-1 | TRBV27 | NA | NA | TGTGCCAGCAGTTTAAAACAGGGTGAGGGCTCCTACAATGAGCAGTTCTTC | CASSLKQGEGSYNEQFF
TRBJ1-5 | TRBV28 | TRBD1 | NA | TGTGCCAGCAGTGAGGGGACAGGGAATCAGCCCCAGCATTTT | CASSEGTGNQPQHF
TRBJ1-1 | TRBV5-6 | NA | NA | TGTGCCAGCAGCCAGGGACTAAGGGAGGCGTTGAACACTGAAGCTTTCTTT | CASSQGLREALNTEAFF
TRBJ1-5 | TRBV25-1 | TRBD1 | NA | TGTGCCACCCAACCGGGACAGGGGGACCAGCCCCAGCATTTT | CATQPGQGDQPQHF
TRBJ2-5 | TRBV7-9 | NA | NA | TGTGCCAGCAGCTATCCCGGGACACGGTACCAAGAGACCCAGTACTTC | CASSYPGTRYQETQYF
TRBJ2-1 | TRBV27 | NA | NA | TGTGCCAGCAGTTTGGGGCAGGGTGGCTATGAGCAGTTCTTC | CASSLGQGGYEQFF
TRBJ2-1 | TRBV7-8 | TRBD2 | NA | TGTGCCAGCAGCTCTAGCTTCTGGACTAGCGTAAACAATGAGCAGTTCTTC | CASSSSFWTSVNNEQFF
TRBJ2-5 | TRBV7-3 | TRBD2 | NA | TGTGCCAGCAGCTTAATATCCGCGGGGGAAGAGACCCAGTACTTC | CASSLISAGEETQYF
TRBJ2-1 | TRBV10-2 | TRBD2 | NA | TGCGCCAGCAGTGTCCCTAGCGGCCTCTACAATGAGCAGTTCTTC | CASSVPSGLYNEQFF
TRBJ2-1 | TRBV19 | NA | NA | TGTGCCAGTAGTATGGGAGGGGGCCCCTCGGATGAGCAGTTCTTC | CASSMGGGPSDEQFF
TRBJ1-5 | TRBV27 | NA | once | TGTGCCAGCAGTTTACAAGAGAGTCAGCCCCAGCATTTT | CASSLQESQPQHF
TRBJ2-5 | TRBV2 | TRBD2 | once | TGTGCCAGCAGATCCCGTTTAGCGGGGGGGTCAGAGACCCAGTACTTC | CASRSRLAGGSETQYF
TRBJ2-4 | TRBV28 | NA | few | TGTGCCAGCAGGTCAGGGGTATCCAAAAACATTCAGTACTTC | CASRSGVSKNIQYF
TRBJ2-2 | TRBV28 | TRBD2 | NA | TGTGCCAGCAGTTTCGAGGGACTAGAGAACACCGGGGAGCTGTTTTTT | CASSFEGLENTGELFF
TRBJ2-7 | TRBV2 | NA | NA | TGTGCCAGCAGTGGAGGGGCAGGGGCATCCTACGAGCAGTACTTC | CASSGGAGASYEQYF
TRBJ2-7 | TRBV19 | NA | NA | TGTGCCAGTAGTATCGGGACGGATGGAGTCTACGAGCAGTACTTC | CASSIGTDGVYEQYF
TRBJ2-2 | TRBV19 | NA | NA | TGTGCCAGTAGTAACTGGATTCAGACTACGAACACCGGGGAGCTGTTTTTT | CASSNWIQTTNTGELFF
TRBJ1-1 | TRBV9 | TRBD1 | NA | TGTGCCAGCAGCGTGAACTCTGGGACAGAGGCTGAAGCTTTCTTT | CASSVNSGTEAEAFF
TRBJ2-7 | TRBV6-1 | NA | NA | TGTGCCAGCAGTGAACCCCGGTGGAACGAGCAGTACTTC | CASSEPRWNEQYF
TRBJ2-7 | TRBV10-3 | NA | NA | TGTGCCATCAGTGAGTCAGGGGGGGACTACGAGCAGTACTTC | CAISESGGDYEQYF
TRBJ2-3 | TRBV4-2 | TRBD1 | once | TGTGCCAGCAGCCCCTCCCCGGGACAGGGAACAGATACGCAGTATTTT | CASSPSPGQGTDTQYF
TRBJ2-7 | TRBV5-5 | NA | few | TGTGCCAGCAGCTTGGGGGTAGATTACGAGCAGTACTTC | CASSLGVDYEQYF
TRBJ1-5 | TRBV28 | TRBD1 | few | TGTGCCAGCAGTCTGACAGGGGGCAGTAATCAGCCCCAGCATTTT | CASSLTGGSNQPQHF
TRBJ2-1 | TRBV25-1 | TRBD2 | NA | TGTGCCAGCAGTGAATTCGGGACTAGCGGGAGAAATGAGCAGTTCTTC | CASSEFGTSGRNEQFF
TRBJ1-1 | TRBV4-3 | NA | NA | TGCGCCAGCAGCCAAGGGTCGGGTGGATTTTACACTGAAGCTTTCTTT | CASSQGSGGFYTEAFF
TRBJ2-1 | TRBV7-9 | NA | NA | TGTGCCAGCAGCCCCACCGGGGGTGAGCAGTTCTTC | CASSPTGGEQFF
TRBJ1-1 | TRBV9 | NA | few | TGTGCCAGCAGCACACAGGGTCGGAACACTGAAGCTTTCTTT | CASSTQGRNTEAFF
TRBJ1-4 | TRBV2 | NA | NA | TGTGCCTGGGGGGGGCAGACCAATGAAAAACTGTTTTTT | CAWGGQTNEKLFF
TRBJ1-1 | TRBV10-1 | NA | NA | TGCGCCAGCAGTGAGGGGGACACTGAAGCTTTCTTT | CASSEGDTEAFF
TRBJ2-3 | TRBV10-1 | TRBD2 | NA | TGCGCCAGCAGTGAGTCGATAACTAGCGGGAGAGCAGATACGCAGTATTTT | CASSESITSGRADTQYF
TRBJ1-1 | TRBV7-9 | NA | NA | TGTGCCAGCAGCTTACCGCCCCCGCATACTGAAGCTTTCTTT | CASSLPPPHTEAFF
TRBJ1-1 | TRBV27 | TRBD1 | few | TGTGCCAGCAGTCAAAATAGACTGGACAGGGCAGTTGAAGCTTTCTTT | CASSQNRLDRAVEAFF
TRBJ2-7 | TRBV23-1 | NA | NA | TGCGCCAGCAGTCAATCAAGCCCCTCTAACTGGCCAGGAGAGCAGTACTTC | CASSQSSPSNWPGEQYF
TRBJ1-3 | TRBV9 | NA | NA | TGTGCCAGCAGCGTAGCTTCGGCAGGAATCCTTGGAAACACCATATATTTT | CASSVASAGILGNTIYF
TRBJ2-7 | TRBV28 | NA | NA | TGTGCCAGCAGTTTCCCCCCCCCTAGTCCCAATACACCTACCACCTACGAGCAGTACTTC | CASSFPPPSPNTPTTYEQYF
TRBJ2-7 | TRBV5-6 | NA | NA | TGTGCCAGCAGCTTGAGTGGAACCTACGAGCAGTACTTC | CASSLSGTYEQYF